This passage covers 2 T cell receptor beta chains from one sample sequenced in a study of human T cells and chemical hapten exposure. TCRdb re-analysed the RACE reads in MiXCR, keeping a single row per CDR3 protein. Here the sample spans about 96,000 distinct CDR3 sequences, approximately 9.3% being singletons. The time point: patch test 2, 6 weeks after DPC sensitization. Documented treatment: therapeutic diphenylcyclopropenone sensitization with weekly scalp DPC. Specimen: whole blood, collected in connection with sensitization to the hapten diphenylcyclopropenone (DPC). These receptors all come from a woman aged 40 to 50 with alopecia areata. Some clones in this sample may be carry-over from other donors' samples.

The genes are TRBV7-6 and TRBJ2-2, with a possible D match to TRBD1 (6 bases). The CDR3 extends over 14 amino acids. With 1 base removed from V and 4 bases from J, the gap between germline ends came to 7 bases. In germline, CDR1 is SGHVS, CDR2 FNYEAQ. DNA for the CDR3: TGTGCCAGCAGCTTAGTCAGGGGCACCGGGGAGCTGTTTTTT. Protein sequence: CASSLVRGTGELFF.

There are many counts of this clonotype. This chain joins TRBV7-3 and TRBJ1-1, with 7 bases aligning to TRBD1. Germline lookup yields CDR1 SGHTA and CDR2 FQGTGA. V was clipped by 6 bases and J by 10 bases; unmatched bases: 8. This CDR3 region has 12 residues. The CDR3 reads CASSLSGQRAFF. DNA for the CDR3: TGTGCCAGCAGTCTTTCGGGACAGCGAGCTTTCTTT.